The present T cell receptor beta chain was sequenced within a study of tissue T cells after allogeneic stem cell transplantation. TCRdb keeps only in-frame clones here, not all; method: immunoSEQ multiplex PCR. The profile shows about 7,400 clones, 45% to 65% of them singletons. Time point specified: mouse harvest day 7 after allogeneic transplant. Mouse grafts combined 10^7 T-cell-depleted bone marrow cells with 10^6 splenic CD5+ T cells. Mice had MHC-mismatched B6 into BALB/c GVHD, sampled day 7 or 14. Points from the study as a whole: Which tissue TCRs were alloreactive or antigen-specific was not determined. Some clones might be persisting host cells. Shared clones across patients were few; motif clustering revealed tissue-specific shared signatures. Blood and spleen captured only part of the tissue TCR repertoire.

Looked up from germline, CDR1 is SGHSN and CDR2 is HYEKVE. The ends lost 4 bases at V and 3 bases at J; junction bases unmatched: 6. CDR3 length: 14 residues. There are a few counts of this clone. Antigen unknown. Genes and germline are mouse. With the read ending 1 residue before the CDR3 end, the germline J gene is used to fill in that end. The rearrangement uses TRBV12-1 and TRBJ1-2; TRBD1 agrees at 8 bases. The sample taken for sequencing was gut tissue. The TCR was taken from a female BALB/c mouse given C57BL/6 T cells with graft-versus-host disease after an allogeneic hematopoietic cell transplant. The CDR3 sequence is CASSRQGRDSDYTF. The CDR3 bases that were read are TGTGCCAGCTCGCGACAGGGGCGGGACTCCGACTACACC.